This T cell receptor (beta chain) stems from a study of blood T cell repertoires in COVID-19. Study at large: The samples span acute and convalescent COVID-19 from the United States, Italy and Spain.

Original processing methods: Amplified reference gene primers provided the basis for estimating nucleated cell counts. Sequencing was performed with immunoSEQ multiplex PCR; in TCRdb, only in-frame clones are kept and a portion is missing. Clonal size and the V and J genes are those of that table, whereas D and trimming came from the DNA. The table has 30,000 to 40,000 clones, around 79% seen once. V shed 1 base and J shed 6 bases, with 12 bases lying between them. The CDR3 runs to 15 residues. Germline CDR1 and CDR2: SGHTA and FQGNSA. Sequencing input: peripheral blood. The sequence was obtained from a man between 70 and 80 years old with acute or convalescent COVID-19. The rearrangement uses TRBV7-2 and TRBJ1-4; perhaps TRBD1 as D (6 bases). The CDR3 is CASSLGGGLDEKLFF. In DNA form, the CDR3 reads TGTGCCAGCAGCTTAGGGGGGGGCCTAGATGAAAAACTGTTTTTT.